A selection of T cell receptor beta chains follows, all from one sample in a study of blood T cell repertoires in COVID-19. This table comes from immunoSEQ multiplex PCR, and its TCRdb copy is limited to in-frame clones, with some not included. The sample shows approximately 70,000 clones, roughly 80% of them seen only once. Sample: peripheral blood. These TCRs come from a woman older than 75 with acute or convalescent COVID-19. Both conserved end residues are part of each CDR3. D genes are given only for firm matches. Expanded clones are given a class, and other clones once, few, many or no size at all.

TRBJ1-6 NA TRBV5-1 TRBD1 TGCGCCAGCAGCCAGAACCCAGGGGGTCCGAATTCACCCCTCCACTTT CASSQNPGGPNSPLHF
TRBJ2-7 NA TRBV3-1/TRBV3-2 TRBD1 TGTGCCAGCAGCCAAGGGACAGGGGTCGCCTACGAGCAGTACTTC CASSQGTGVAYEQYF
TRBJ1-1 NA TRBV9 NA TGTGCCAGCAGCGTAGACCTGGGCCCGAACACTGAAGCTTTCTTT CASSVDLGPNTEAFF
TRBJ2-2 few TRBV7-3 TRBD2 TGTGCCAGCAGCACGGGACTAGATGTAAGGGAGCTGTTTTTT CASSTGLDVRELFF
TRBJ2-3 NA TRBV5-4 TRBD2 TGTGCCAGCAGCGGGAGCGGGGGGGCCACAGATACGCAGTATTTT CASSGSGGATDTQYF
TRBJ1-4 once TRBV29-1 NA TGCAGCGTTTGCCGGAAAGACTCAATCGGGGAAAAACTGTTTTTT CSVCRKDSIGEKLFF
TRBJ2-7 NA TRBV18 TRBD2 TGTGCCAGCTCACCCATACTAGCGGGGGGCGGTTCCGAGCAGTACTTC CASSPILAGGGSEQYF
TRBJ2-1 NA TRBV28 TRBD2 TGTGCCAGCAGGGGAGCGGGGGGGCCGGGAGAGCAGTTCTTC CASRGAGGPGEQFF
TRBJ2-1 once TRBV7-3 NA TGTGCCAGCAGCTTAAAGTCCATCGAGTCGAAGCAGTTCTTC CASSLKSIESKQFF
TRBJ1-3 NA TRBV15 NA TGTGCCACCAGCAGAGATCCACCGGTTGGAAACACCATATATTTT CATSRDPPVGNTIYF
TRBJ1-5 few TRBV7-2 TRBD1 TGTGCCAGCAGCTTATACAGGGGCGATCAGCCCCAGCATTTT CASSLYRGDQPQHF
TRBJ1-2 once TRBV10-2 NA TGCGCCAGCAGTGAGGTCAGACTGAACTATGGCTACACCTTC CASSEVRLNYGYTF
TRBJ1-1 NA TRBV6-5 NA TGTGCCAGCAGCGGACAGATGAACACTGAAGCTTTCTTT CASSGQMNTEAFF
TRBJ1-1 NA TRBV7-2 NA TGTGCCAGCAGCCGACTCGAGAACACTGAAGCTTTCTTT CASSRLENTEAFF
TRBJ1-1 NA TRBV28 TRBD1 TGTGCCAGCAGTTCCGCCGGGACAGGGGTGGACACTGAAGCTTTCTTT CASSSAGTGVDTEAFF
TRBJ2-3 once TRBV2 TRBD2 TGTGCCAGCAACTGGGGGTTAGTGAGCGGGGTTAGCACAGATACGCAGTATTTT CASNWGLVSGVSTDTQYF
TRBJ2-2 NA TRBV6-4 NA TGTGCCAGCAGTGGCGTTTATAACACCGGGGAGCTGTTTTTT CASSGVYNTGELFF
TRBJ1-2 NA TRBV5-5 TRBD1 TGTGCCAGCAGCTTGGGTTTCCCAGGGGGGTATGGCTACACCTTC CASSLGFPGGYGYTF
TRBJ2-7 NA TRBV5-1 NA TGCGCCAGCAGCAATACAGGGAACATCTACGAGCAGTACTTC CASSNTGNIYEQYF
TRBJ1-5 NA TRBV6-2/TRBV6-3 NA TGTGCCAGCAGTTACCAGGGACATAGTGGTCAGCCCCAGCATTTT CASSYQGHSGQPQHF
TRBJ1-4 NA TRBV4-1 TRBD1 TGCGCCAGCAGCCACATACAGTGGGACAGTGATGAAAAACTGTTTTTT CASSHIQWDSDEKLFF
TRBJ1-2 many TRBV5-1 NA TGCGCCAGCAGCCCGCAGGGGAGCTATGGCTACACCTTC CASSPQGSYGYTF
TRBJ2-1 NA TRBV2 TRBD2 TGTGCCAGCAGTGCTGTAGCGGGGAACTACAATGAGCAGTTCTTC CASSAVAGNYNEQFF
TRBJ2-3 NA TRBV11-2 NA TGTGCCAGCAGCTTAGTTATAAACACAGATACGCAGTATTTT CASSLVINTDTQYF
TRBJ1-1 few TRBV11-2 NA TGTGCCAGCAGGCTATCCTCCGCTCGTACTTTGAACACTGAAGCTTTCTTT CASRLSSARTLNTEAFF
TRBJ1-2 NA TRBV3-1/TRBV3-2 NA TGTGCCAGCAGCCAAGTCGGGGGAAGATACACCTTC CASSQVGGRYTF